Each of the 31 T cell receptor beta chains below was sequenced from the same sample in a study of T-cell memory formation after mild COVID-19. MiXCR was run by TCRdb on the 5' RACE reads, yielding one entry per CDR3 protein. The sample lists some 210,000 distinct CDR3 sequences; around 19% were seen once. The sample was PBMCs or a T cell subset sorted from them (not recorded which). The receptors shown here come from an adult woman who had mild COVID-19 (a few samples of this study predate the infection). Cell type and time point are not known.

The chain carries TRBV25-1 and TRBJ2-2; no definite D call. V was cut by 3 bases and J by 6 bases, with 2 bases left in between. CDR1 MGHDK and CDR2 SYGVNS come from the germline V gene. CDR3 length: 11 residues. The CDR3 sequence is CASSDAGELFF. The CDR3 region has the DNA TGTGCCAGCAGTGATGCCGGGGAGCTGTTTTTT. The whole variable domain, remainder taken from reference TRBV25-1 and TRBJ2-2, is EADIYQTPRYLVIGTGKKITLECSQTMGHDKMYWYQQDPGMELHLIHYSYGVNSTEKGDLSSESTVSRIRTEHFPLTLESARPSHTSQYLCASSDAGELFFGEGSRLTVL.

This clonotype was seen a handful of times. V gene TRBV7-2 combines with J gene TRBJ2-7; D not certain. Germline V gene data show CDR1 as SGHTA and CDR2 as FQGNSA. The CDR3 has 15 residues. The ends were cut back, 5 bases at V and 5 bases at J, with 19 bases in the middle. This chain's CDR3 is CASSPMGLPRDEQYF. CDR3 coding DNA: TGTGCCAGCAGCCCGATGGGCCTACCGCGCGACGAGCAGTACTTC.

This clonotype has at least ten counts. The rearrangement links TRBV29-1 to TRBJ2-5, with D perhaps TRBD1 (5 bases). The V and J ends lost 8 bases and 4 bases respectively, with 14 bases between them. Germline assignment: CDR1 SQVTM and CDR2 ANQGSEA. This CDR3 has 12 residues. CDR3 coding DNA: TGCAGCTCCGATGGAAGGGGAGAGACCCAGTACTTC. It specifies CSSDGRGETQYF.

The chain uses TRBV2 and TRBJ1-2, with D uncertain. The CDR3 loop spans 13 amino acids. V was pared by 3 bases and J by 4 bases, with 9 bases between. The V gene's germline CDR1 is SNHLY and CDR2 FYNNEI. Here the CDR3 DNA reads TGTGCCAGCAGTGAGTTAGCCTCCTATGGCTACACCTTC. Its translation is CASSELASYGYTF.

V gene TRBV2 combines with J gene TRBJ2-7, with 7 bases aligning to TRBD1. The CDR3 totals 13 residues. Germline V gene lookup returns CDR1 SNHLY and CDR2 FYNNEI. V trimming: 4 bases; J trimming: 5 bases; junction bases outside the gene matches: 5. CDR3: CASSVLGGHEQYF. In nucleotides, the CDR3 is TGTGCCAGCAGTGTTTTAGGGGGCCACGAGCAGTACTTC.

This clonotype was counted ten times or more. V and J are TRBV24-1 and TRBJ2-1; 12 positions agree with TRBD2. CDR1 and CDR2 (germline): KGHDR, SFDVKD. The CDR3 runs 16 residues. The V gene end was trimmed by 4 bases and the J gene end by 7 bases; junction bases not matched to a gene: 7. CDR3 in amino acids: CATSETASGRGNEQFF. In DNA, the CDR3 is TGTGCCACCAGTGAGACCGCTAGCGGGAGGGGTAATGAGCAGTTCTTC.

This clonotype was detected a few times. This chain links TRBV5-1 with TRBJ2-3; TRBD1 agrees at 7 bases. With V trimmed by 3 bases and J by 3 bases, 7 bases remained unmatched. The CDR3 runs to 15 residues. Germline assignment: CDR1 SGHRS and CDR2 YFSETQ. The CDR3 is CASSWGDRVTDTQYF. The CDR3 DNA follows: TGCGCCAGCAGCTGGGGTGACAGGGTTACAGATACGCAGTATTTT.

This clonotype was found a few times. The CDR3 loop reads CASSKPGVEAFF. Written as DNA, the CDR3 is TGCGCCAGCAGCAAACCGGGAGTTGAAGCTTTCTTT. The genes are TRBV5-1 and TRBJ1-1; no firm D call. V lost 4 bases, J lost 7 bases, and 11 bases lay in between. Per the germline V gene, CDR1 is SGHRS and CDR2 is YFSETQ. There are 12 residues in the CDR3.

The V gene is TRBV30, the J gene TRBJ2-1; 10 nucleotides agree with TRBD2. There are 15 residues in the CDR3. The germline CDR1 and CDR2 sequences are GTSNPN and SVGIG (reference sequence). J lost 6 bases, V lost 4 bases, and 9 bases had no gene match. The CDR3 bases are TGTGCCTGGATTTGGAGCGGGAGGGCCGGCAATGAGCAGTTCTTC. Its translation is CAWIWSGRAGNEQFF. The entire variable domain, with the rest obtained from reference TRBV30 and TRBJ2-1, is as follows: SQTIHQWPATLVQPVGSPLSLECTVEGTSNPNLYWYRQAAGRGLQLLFYSVGIGQISSEVPQNLSASRPQDRQFILSSKKLLLSDSGFYLCAWIWSGRAGNEQFFGPGTRLTVL.

The chain recombines TRBV29-1 with TRBJ2-5, with a weak D call TRBD2 (6 bases). The CDR3 sequence is 12 residues long. Trimming left V 5 bases short and J 5 bases short, with 12 bases between. Germline loops: CDR1 SQVTM, CDR2 ANQGSEA. The CDR3 coding sequence is TGCAGCGTTTATAGCGGCGGGGAGACCCAGTACTTC. Translated, it gives CSVYSGGETQYF.

This clonotype was found a few times. V gene TRBV7-8 combines with J gene TRBJ2-1; D is undetermined. The CDR3 has 15 residues. Trimming stripped 2 bases from V and 7 bases from J, with 15 bases between. Germline CDR1 and CDR2: SGHVS and FQNEAQ. CDR3 protein: CASSLRALRVNEQFF. The CDR3 nucleotides read TGTGCCAGCAGCTTAAGGGCGCTCAGAGTGAATGAGCAGTTCTTC. Based on the CDR3 plus reference TRBV7-8 and TRBJ2-1, the full variable domain is GAGVSQSPRYKVAKRGQDVALRCDPISGHVSLFWYQQALGQGPEFLTYFQNEAQLDKSGLPSDRFFAERPEGSVSTLKIQRTQQEDSAVYLCASSLRALRVNEQFFGPGTRLTVL.

The chain links TRBV5-1 to TRBJ2-5; D tentatively fits TRBD1 or TRBD2 (6 bases each). The length of the CDR3 is 14 residues. Germline V gene sequence: CDR1 SGHRS, CDR2 YFSETQ. The V gene lost 4 bases and the J gene lost 2 bases, with 12 bases spanning the gap. CDR3 nucleotide sequence: TGCGCCAGCAGCAGGGGGAGGCCGCAAGAGACCCAGTACTTC. It is translated as CASSRGRPQETQYF. The variable domain in full, with the rest retrieved from reference TRBV5-1 and TRBJ2-5, is KAGVTQTPRYLIKTRGQQVTLSCSPISGHRSVSWYQQTPGQGLQFLFEYFSETQRNKGNFPGRFSGRQFSNSRSEMNVSTLELGDSALYLCASSRGRPQETQYFGPGTRLLVL.

CDR3 region: CASSLTEANYGYTF. CDR3 nucleotides: TGTGCCAGCAGCCTGACTGAAGCTAACTATGGCTACACCTTC. The rearrangement joins TRBV7-2 to TRBJ1-2; D unresolved. V lost 5 bases to trimming and J lost 0 bases, with 10 bases between them. The CDR3 length is 14 residues. The germline gives CDR1 SGHTA, CDR2 FQGNSA.

The V call is TRBV20-1, the J call TRBJ2-3, with 16 bases that match TRBD2. J lost 3 bases, V lost 3 bases, and 6 bases had no gene match. Germline CDR1 reads DFQATT; CDR2 reads SNEGSKA (reference sequence). This CDR3 has 17 residues. The CDR3 protein is CSARGTSGRAGTDTQYF. In DNA, the CDR3 is TGCAGTGCTAGGGGGACTAGCGGGAGGGCCGGGACAGATACGCAGTATTTT.

The genes are TRBV25-1 and TRBJ2-5, with 7 bases aligning to TRBD1. The germline CDR1 and CDR2 sequences are MGHDK and SYGVNS. The CDR3 totals 16 residues. The ends lost 3 bases at V and 2 bases at J; junction bases unmatched: 9. The CDR3 region has the DNA TGTGCCAGCAGTGACACAGGGGTGGGGGCTCAAGAGACCCAGTACTTC. Its translation is CASSDTGVGAQETQYF.

This clonotype occurred a few times. The gene calls are TRBV6-6 and TRBJ1-5; D gene unclear. The V end was cut by 1 base, the J end by 9 bases, with 16 bases between. The CDR3 contains 15 residues. CDR1 and CDR2 from the germline V gene are MNHNY and SVGAGI (reference sequence). CDR3 coding DNA: TGTGCCAGCAGTTACTACCAGATCGGGCGGGGGCCCCAGCATTTT. Translated: CASSYYQIGRGPQHF.

V and J are TRBV6-5 and TRBJ1-2; D is possibly TRBD1 (6 bases). The CDR3 is 17 residues long. Germline V gene data show CDR1 as MNHEY and CDR2 as SVGAGI. V was clipped by 2 bases and J by 5 bases, with 21 bases between them. The CDR3 sequence: CASSYHTTGPLGYGYTF. The DNA of the CDR3 is TGTGCCAGCAGTTACCATACGACAGGACCCCTAGGTTATGGCTACACCTTC.

The rearrangement joins TRBV5-6 to TRBJ1-2; tentative D call: TRBD1 (5 bases). Germline CDR1 SGHDT, CDR2 YYEEEE. The CDR3 runs 14 residues. V was trimmed by 1 base and J by 7 bases, leaving 14 bases between them. CDR3: CASSLPGAYSGYTF. The CDR3 nucleotides read TGTGCCAGCAGCTTGCCCGGGGCATACTCTGGCTACACCTTC.

The chain joins TRBV20-1 to TRBJ2-1; weak D call: TRBD2 (6 bases). This CDR3 is built from 14 residues. Germline V CDR1 and CDR2: DFQATT, SNEGSKA (reference sequence). The V gene lost 4 bases and the J gene lost 9 bases, with 19 bases spanning the gap. The CDR3, as DNA: TGCAGTGCTAAGGGGCGGGGCGGCTTGGGTGAGCAGTTCTTC. Protein sequence: CSAKGRGGLGEQFF.

This clonotype has a handful of counts. The chain joins TRBV5-1 to TRBJ2-4; no definite D call. Germline V gene sequence: CDR1 SGHRS, CDR2 YFSETQ. This CDR3 has 14 amino acids. Trimming took off 4 bases at V and 6 bases at J, with 14 bases between the two ends. CDR3 sequence: CASSEGRSLNIQYF. The CDR3 DNA follows: TGCGCCAGCAGCGAAGGACGGTCGCTAAACATTCAGTACTTC.

This clonotype has more than one count but fewer than ten. The chain uses TRBV4-2 and TRBJ2-2; 13 nucleotides line up with TRBD2. With V trimmed by 6 bases and J by 4 bases, 5 bases remained unmatched. This CDR3 comprises 16 residues. Germline assignment: CDR1 LGHNA and CDR2 YNFKEQ. The CDR3 here is CASRLAGGSSTGELFF. DNA of the CDR3: TGTGCCAGCAGACTAGCGGGAGGGTCCTCCACCGGGGAGCTGTTTTTT.

This clonotype was seen a few times. The chain has TRBV6-2 or TRBV6-3 and TRBJ2-7, with D perhaps TRBD2 (5 bases). CDR3 size: 15 residues. Germline V lookup: CDR1 MNHEY, CDR2 SVGEGT. V lost 6 bases and J 0 bases, leaving 15 bases between the germline ends. CDR3 DNA: TGTGCCAGCAGCCCTAAAGACTACCTCTCCTACGAGCAGTACTTC. This sequence encodes CASSPKDYLSYEQYF.

In this sample, this clonotype turned up a few times. A junction boundary mismatches the germline segment, possibly from a read error. V gene TRBV12-5 combines with J gene TRBJ1-1; maybe TRBD1 (6 bases). CDR3 size: 17 residues. From germline, CDR1 is LGHNT and CDR2 FRNRAP. This CDR3 reads CASGLVVPAGVKTEAFF. CDR3 bases: TGTGCTAGTGGTTTGGTAGTCCCGGCAGGGGTGAAGACTGAAGCTTTCTTT.

This clonotype showed up just a few times. The rearrangement uses TRBV6-1 and TRBJ1-2, with unresolved D. V was trimmed by 0 bases and J by 7 bases, leaving 6 bases between them. Germline-derived CDR1 and CDR2 are MNHNS and SASEGT. This CDR3 is 12 amino acids long. For the CDR3, the DNA is TGTGCCAGCAGTGAAGCGCCACGTGGCTACACCTTC. Amino acids: CASSEAPRGYTF.

The chain joins TRBV10-3 to TRBJ1-2; 11 bases agree with TRBD1. This CDR3 comprises 13 residues. Per germline, CDR1 ENHRY and CDR2 SYGVKD. V lost 10 bases and J lost 2; bases outside the gene matches: 3. The CDR3 loop is CATGTGGNYGYTF. The CDR3 bases are TGTGCCACCGGGACAGGGGGAAACTATGGCTACACCTTC.

V usage is TRBV5-1 and J usage is TRBJ2-1, with D tentatively TRBD1 or TRBD2 (6 bases each). Germline CDR1 SGHRS, CDR2 YFSETQ. The CDR3 consists of 15 residues. Deletions cut 0 bases from V and 8 bases from J, with 15 bases between. The CDR3 sequence is CASSLEGGGGDEQFF. The CDR3 nucleotides read TGCGCCAGCAGCTTGGAGGGGGGAGGCGGAGATGAGCAGTTCTTC. Variable domain in full (rest from reference TRBV5-1 and TRBJ2-1): KAGVTQTPRYLIKTRGQQVTLSCSPISGHRSVSWYQQTPGQGLQFLFEYFSETQRNKGNFPGRFSGRQFSNSRSEMNVSTLELGDSALYLCASSLEGGGGDEQFFGPGTRLTVL.

The chain couples TRBV7-2 to TRBJ2-3; 16 bases fit TRBD2. CDR3 size: 20 residues. The V gene's germline CDR1 is SGHTA and CDR2 FQGNSA. Germline trimming cut 1 base from V and 4 bases from J; bases unmatched to any gene: 11. CDR3 bases: TGTGCCAGCAGCTTAGGGGGGACTAGCGGGAGGGCCCGTCGGCCAGATACGCAGTATTTT. It yields the protein CASSLGGTSGRARRPDTQYF.

This clonotype has more than one count but fewer than ten. The rearrangement uses TRBV15 and TRBJ1-6; 7 positions match TRBD1. The CDR3 spans 18 residues. Germline V gene sequence: CDR1 LNHNV, CDR2 YYDKDF (reference sequence). Trimming at V came to 1 base and at J to 0 bases, leaving 6 bases not matched to a gene. Written as DNA, the CDR3 is TGTGCCACCAGCAGAGCAGGGACAGCGTTCTCCTATAATTCACCCCTCCACTTT. Translation: CATSRAGTAFSYNSPLHF.

This clonotype was picked up a small number of times. The chain has TRBV7-2 and TRBJ1-5; D is perhaps TRBD1 (5 bases). Trimming removed 1 base from V and 5 bases from J, with 18 bases in between. The germline gives CDR1 SGHTA, CDR2 FQGNSA. This CDR3 has 17 amino acids. DNA of the CDR3: TGTGCCAGCAGCTTAGAATCAAGGGGACCTAGGGATCAGCCCCAGCATTTT. Its protein product is CASSLESRGPRDQPQHF.

This clonotype was detected a few times. This chain connects TRBV3-1 to TRBJ1-1; tentative D call: TRBD1 (6 bases). The CDR3 contains 12 residues. The V end lost 4 bases, the J end lost 6 bases, and 9 bases lay between the germline ends. Germline V gene sequence: CDR1 LGHDT, CDR2 YNNKEL (reference sequence). The DNA of the CDR3 is TGTGCCAGCAGCCCGGCAGGGGCTGAAGCTTTCTTT. It specifies CASSPAGAEAFF.

This clonotype was seen only a few times. The V gene is TRBV29-1, the J gene TRBJ1-5, with a tentative D call TRBD1 (5 bases). In germline, CDR1 is SQVTM, CDR2 ANQGSEA. The CDR3 is made up of 14 amino acids. V shed 7 bases and J shed 0 bases, with 13 bases lying between them. The CDR3 region is CSASEGTSNQPQHF. The CDR3 coding sequence is TGCAGCGCCAGCGAGGGGACTAGCAATCAGCCCCAGCATTTT.